These 26 T cell receptor beta chains came from one sample sequenced in a study of T cells in Graves' hyperthyroidism and ophthalmopathy. TCR beta CDR3 regions were amplified from RNA. The HTBI primer set served for first-round RT-PCR of the TCR CDR3. MiXCR, run by TCRdb on the multiplex PCR reads, gives a single entry per CDR3 protein. The table has under 350,000 distinct CDR3 sequences, approximately 17% seen once. Sequencing input: blood. These receptors were collected from a woman between 55 and 75 years old with Graves' ophthalmopathy.

Concerning this clonotype itself: This may be a read error: a much more frequent sequence differs by one nucleotide. V usage is TRBV4-3 and J usage is TRBJ2-1, with TRBD2 identical over 14 bases. The germline gives CDR1 LGHNA, CDR2 YSLEER. CDR3 length equals 19 residues. The CDR3 region has the DNA TGCGCCAGCAGCCAAGCCGGGACTAGCGGGAGTCGGTTCTACAATGAGCAGTCCTTC. This sequence encodes CASSQAGTSGSRFYNEQSF.

The gene calls are TRBV5-4 and TRBJ1-3; D unclear. CDR3 size: 17 residues. Germline CDR1 and CDR2: SGHNT and YYREEE (reference sequence). V shed 0 bases and J shed 3 bases, with 16 bases lying between them. The CDR3 DNA reads TGTGCCAGCAGCTTGGGGGATTCGTCCGGGATTGGAAACACCATATATTTT. The encoded protein is CASSLGDSSGIGNTIYF. The full variable domain, its missing parts supplied by reference TRBV5-4 and TRBJ1-3, is ETGVTQSPTHLIKTRGQQVTLRCSSQSGHNTVSWYQQALGQGPQFIFQYYREEENGRGNFPPRFSGLQFPNYSSELNVNALELDDSALYLCASSLGDSSGIGNTIYFGEGSWLTVV.

The chain uses TRBV5-4 and TRBJ2-1; possible D gene TRBD2, 5 bases. This CDR3 is 14 amino acids long. Germline V gene sequence: CDR1 SGHNT, CDR2 YYREEE (reference sequence). The V gene lost 0 bases and the J gene lost 7 bases, with 11 bases spanning the gap. The CDR3 sequence: CASSLVGSENEQFF. CDR3 bases: TGTGCCAGCAGCTTGGTGGGTAGCGAGAATGAGCAGTTCTTC.

The chain employs TRBV4-3 and TRBJ2-5, with D possibly matching TRBD1 (5 bases). With 0 bases removed from V and 1 base from J, the gap between germline ends came to 9 bases. Per germline, CDR1 LGHNA and CDR2 YSLEER. The CDR3 extends over 15 amino acids. This chain's CDR3 is CASSQDTGAQETQYF. CDR3 DNA: TGCGCCAGCAGCCAAGATACAGGAGCCCAAGAGACCCAGTACTTC.

This clonotype was picked up many times. J is TRBJ1-2 and V is TRBV10-3; 9 positions match TRBD1. The CDR3 runs to 17 residues. Trimming took 3 bases from V and 0 from J; bases not matched to a gene: 8. Germline V CDR1 and CDR2: ENHRY, SYGVKD. CDR3 nucleotide sequence: TGTGCCATCAGTGATTGGGACAGGGACATAGCTAACTATGGCTACACCTTC. Translating it yields CAISDWDRDIANYGYTF.

V usage is TRBV9 and J usage is TRBJ1-4; tentatively, D is TRBD1 (5 bases). The V and J ends lost 4 bases and 10 bases respectively, with 20 bases between them. The CDR3 consists of 15 residues. Germline loops: CDR1 SGDLS, CDR2 YYNGEE. This chain's CDR3 is CASSLGTDYLSKLFF. Written as DNA, the CDR3 is TGTGCCAGCAGCCTTGGGACTGATTATCTGTCAAAACTGTTTTTT. Complete variable domain (other parts from reference TRBV9 and TRBJ1-4): DSGVTQTPKHLITATGQRVTLRCSPRSGDLSVYWYQQSLDQGLQFLIQYYNGEERAKGNILERFSAQQFPDLHSELNLSSLELGDSALYFCASSLGTDYLSKLFFGSGTQLSVL.

At least ten counts were recorded for this clonotype. V and J are TRBV11-3 and TRBJ2-1; TRBD1 matches at 7 bases. With V trimmed by 5 bases and J by 9 bases, 10 bases remained unmatched. The CDR3 consists of 14 residues. CDR1 is SGHNT and CDR2 is YENEEA in the germline V gene. CDR3 sequence reads: CASSLRVGGGEQFF. The CDR3 nucleotides are TGTGCCAGCAGCCTTAGGGTAGGGGGCGGTGAGCAGTTCTTC. Combining the CDR3 with reference TRBV11-3 and TRBJ2-1 gives the whole variable domain EAGVVQSPRYKIIEKKQPVAFWCNPISGHNTLYWYLQNLGQGPELLIRYENEEAVDDSQLPKDRFSAERLKGVDSTLKIQPAELGDSAVYLCASSLRVGGGEQFFGPGTRLTVL.

This clonotype was detected only a few times. This may come from a read error, since a much larger clone is one base off. The chain has TRBV7-2 and TRBJ2-2; the D gene is possibly TRBD2 (6 bases). From germline, CDR1 is SGHTA and CDR2 FQGNSA. The CDR3 spans 16 residues. The CDR3 region has the DNA TGTGCCAGCAGCTTAGCGGGACTGATGAACACCGGGCAGCTGTTTTTT. Residues: CASSLAGLMNTGQLFF.

This clonotype was seen a handful of times. CDR3: CATSRDRTGNTIYF. CDR3 nucleotide sequence: TGTGCCACCAGCAGAGATCGGACTGGAAACACCATATATTTT. The chain combines TRBV15 with TRBJ1-3; no reliable D call. Trimming removed 0 bases from V and 2 bases from J, with 5 bases in between. This CDR3 is 14 amino acids long. In germline, CDR1 is LNHNV, CDR2 YYDKDF (reference sequence). The whole variable domain, remainder taken from reference TRBV15 and TRBJ1-3, is DAMVIQNPRYQVTQFGKPVTLSCSQTLNHNVMYWYQQKSSQAPKLLFHYYDKDFNNEADTPDNFQSRRPNTSFCFLDIRSPGLGDTAMYLCATSRDRTGNTIYFGEGSWLTVV.

The CDR3, as DNA: TGTGCCAGCAGACGTCAATCGAATTCACCCCTCCACTTT. It specifies CASRRQSNSPLHF. The V gene is TRBV6-1, the J gene TRBJ1-6, with no clear D. The CDR3 covers 13 residues. Looked up from germline, CDR1 is MNHNS and CDR2 is SASEGT. V was trimmed by 6 bases and J by 7 bases, leaving 10 bases between them.

This clonotype showed up just a few times. The chain has TRBV6-6 and TRBJ2-3; D is unresolved. The CDR3 is made up of 15 amino acids. The V end lost 0 bases, the J end lost 2 bases, and 9 bases lay between the germline ends. Germline values: CDR1 MNHNY, CDR2 SVGAGI (reference sequence). CDR3 sequence (DNA): TGTGCCAGCAGTTACTCGCGCCCCGTCACAGATACGCAGTATTTT. Encoded protein: CASSYSRPVTDTQYF.

This clonotype was counted only a few times. The chain is built from TRBV11-2 and TRBJ2-1; D is uncertain. CDR1 SGHAT and CDR2 FQNNGV come from the germline V gene. V lost 5 bases and J 9 bases, leaving 14 bases between the germline ends. This CDR3 comprises 13 residues. CDR3 amino acids: CASSPYVIGEQFF. CDR3 coding DNA: TGTGCCAGCAGCCCATACGTTATTGGTGAGCAGTTCTTC.

This clonotype was observed many times. The chain joins TRBV20-1 to TRBJ2-2, with 13 bases lining up with TRBD2. Germline lookup yields CDR1 DFQATT and CDR2 SNEGSKA (reference sequence). The CDR3 runs to 15 residues. V shed 6 bases, J shed 5 bases, and the junction held 6 bases outside the gene matches. The CDR3 DNA reads TGCAGTGCGCAAACTAGCGGGAGGGGGACCGGGGAGCTGTTTTTT. This translates into CSAQTSGRGTGELFF.

Comment on this clonotype: A junction end diverges from the germline sequence, so it may reflect a read error. The gene calls are TRBV7-2 and TRBJ1-4; tentatively, D is TRBD1 (5 bases). CDR1 is SGHTA, CDR2 FQGNSA, per germline. The CDR3 has 14 amino acids. The CDR3 DNA reads TGTGTCAGCAGCCTCCGGGACTCCCCAGAACTACTGTTTTTT. It is translated as CVSSLRDSPELLFF. The full variable domain, completed using reference TRBV7-2 and TRBJ1-4, is GAGVSQSPSNKVTEKGKDVELRCDPISGHTALYWYRQSLGQGLEFLIYFQGNSAPDKSGLPSDRFSAERTGGSVSTLTIQRTQQEDSAVYLCVSSLRDSPELLFFGSGTQLSVL.

V and J are TRBV20-1 and TRBJ2-7, with 8 nucleotides matching TRBD1. V lost 6 bases and J lost 4; bases outside the gene matches: 5. This CDR3 has 12 residues. Germline CDR1 and CDR2: DFQATT and SNEGSKA (reference sequence). CDR3 loop: CSAKTGGYEQYF. The CDR3 region has the DNA TGCAGTGCAAAAACAGGGGGATACGAGCAGTACTTC.

The chain couples TRBV5-1 to TRBJ1-6; D remains unclear. The length of the CDR3 is 13 residues. From germline, CDR1 is SGHRS and CDR2 YFSETQ. The V and J ends lost 1 base and 7 bases respectively, with 6 bases between them. DNA for the CDR3: TGCGCCAGCAGCTTGAAAGAAAATTCACCCCTCCACTTT. This translates into CASSLKENSPLHF.

In regard to this clonotype: It may be a read error: a sequence one base away is much more abundant. The CDR3 protein is CASSLPGGAYEQFF. CDR3 coding DNA: TGTGCCAGCAGCCTACCCGGGGGGGCCTACGAGCAGTTCTTC. The V gene is TRBV6-1, the J gene TRBJ2-7; 8 nucleotides agree with TRBD2. The DNA matches TRBJ2-1 better at its end, which makes the J call doubtful. The CDR3 is 14 amino acids. CDR1 MNHNS and CDR2 SASEGT come from the germline V gene.

There are a few counts of this clonotype. The chain is built from TRBV7-2 and TRBJ2-5, with D possibly called TRBD1 or TRBD2 (6 bases each). This CDR3 is built from 16 residues. V lost 3 bases and J 5 bases, leaving 19 bases between the germline ends. Germline CDR1 is SGHTA and CDR2 is FQGNSA. CDR3 sequence (DNA): TGTGCCAGCAGCTTGGTCGGCGCGAGAGGGGGGGAGACCCAGTACTTC. Protein product: CASSLVGARGGETQYF.

In its sample, this clonotype was seen many times. V usage is TRBV12-3 or TRBV12-4 and J usage is TRBJ1-5; 10 bases align to TRBD1. The CDR3 is 16 amino acids. With 5 bases clipped from V and 0 bases from J, the junction kept 4 bases outside the gene matches. CDR3 in DNA: TGTGCCAGCAGTATAAGGACAGGGGGTAGCAATCAGCCCCAGCATTTT. Translation gives CASSIRTGGSNQPQHF.

This clonotype was picked up many times. This chain connects TRBV6-1 to TRBJ1-2, with 9 bases matching TRBD1. The germline CDR1 and CDR2 sequences are MNHNS and SASEGT. V gave up 5 bases and J gave up 7 bases; unmatched junction bases: 11. This CDR3 spans 15 amino acids. CDR3 sequence reads: CASSSRDRVFFGYTF. Here the CDR3 DNA reads TGTGCCAGCAGTAGTAGGGACAGGGTATTCTTTGGCTACACCTTC.

The sample holds many counts of this clonotype. The genes are TRBV2 and TRBJ2-1, with a tentative D call TRBD1 (6 bases). The germline V and J ends were trimmed by 5 bases and 2 bases, with 13 bases remaining between them. The CDR3 is 15 amino acids. Germline V gene sequence: CDR1 SNHLY, CDR2 FYNNEI. In DNA form, the CDR3 reads TGTGCCAGCAGTCTCGACAGGAGCCCCTACAATGAGCAGTTCTTC. Translation gives CASSLDRSPYNEQFF.

This clonotype was detected ten times or more. J is TRBJ1-2 and V is TRBV15, with unresolved D. Germline values: CDR1 LNHNV, CDR2 YYDKDF (reference sequence). The CDR3 totals 17 residues. The V end lost 1 base, the J end lost 4 bases, and 19 bases lay between the germline ends. CDR3 loop: CATSRVVRNSDPYGYTF. DNA of the CDR3: TGTGCCACCAGCAGAGTAGTAAGGAACTCGGACCCCTATGGCTACACCTTC.

This rearrangement joins TRBV18 to TRBJ2-2; D is perhaps TRBD1 or TRBD2 (5 bases each). In germline, CDR1 is KGHSH, CDR2 LQKENI. V was pared by 6 bases and J by 4 bases, with 18 bases between. CDR3 length: 16 amino acids. The DNA for the CDR3 is TGTGCCAGCTCGCGAATCGGGGCAGGGACCACCGGGGAGCTGTTTTTT. Protein: CASSRIGAGTTGELFF.

This clonotype has ten or more counts. V and J are TRBV7-2 and TRBJ2-2, with a possible D match to TRBD1 (6 bases). The CDR3 loop spans 15 amino acids. Germline CDR1 is SGHTA and CDR2 is FQGNSA. V was clipped by 5 bases and J by 7 bases, with 17 bases between them. The DNA for the CDR3 is TGTGCCAGCAGCCCACGGACAGTGGTGGGCGGGGAGCTGTTTTTT. It encodes CASSPRTVVGGELFF.

This clonotype came up many times. This chain uses TRBV5-1 with TRBJ2-1; D unresolved. V lost 0 bases and J 9 bases, leaving 10 bases between the germline ends. The CDR3 is made up of 13 amino acids. Per germline, CDR1 SGHRS and CDR2 YFSETQ. In DNA form, the CDR3 reads TGCGCCAGCAGCTTGGAATCGGTCTTTGAGCAGTTCTTC. As protein: CASSLESVFEQFF.

V usage is TRBV25-1 and J usage is TRBJ1-6; D unresolved. Trimming left V 3 bases short and J 6 bases short, with 9 bases between. CDR1 MGHDK and CDR2 SYGVNS come from the germline V gene. The CDR3 has 14 amino acids. The CDR3 DNA follows: TGTGCCAGCAGTGACAGCCTTGGTAATTCACCCCTCCACTTT. The encoded protein is CASSDSLGNSPLHF.